Listed below are T cell receptor beta chains from one sample, sequenced in a study of shared clonotypes between healthy human individuals. TCRdb keeps only in-frame clones here, not all; method: immunoSEQ multiplex PCR. The data contain about 580,000 clones, roughly 98% of them seen just once; the ten biggest clones take up 0.3%. The sample was naive CD8+ T cells sorted from blood. All receptors come from a man aged 30-40 years in good health. CDR3s include the opening cysteine and the closing phenylalanine or tryptophan. A D gene is named only where the DNA matches it firmly. Rows give clone size only sometimes, using once, few, many, or a class for an expanded clone.

D gene: .
J gene: TRBJ1-1
clone size: .
V gene: TRBV27
CDR3 DNA: TGTGCCAGCCGGAGGAGTCCTCAAAGCGGCACTGAAGCTTTCTTT
CDR3 protein: CASRRSPQSGTEAFF

D gene: .
J gene: TRBJ2-7
clone size: .
V gene: TRBV20-1
CDR3 DNA: TGCAGTGCTATTCAGGGATACGAGCAGTACTTC
CDR3 protein: CSAIQGYEQYF

D gene: .
J gene: TRBJ1-2
clone size: .
V gene: TRBV4-1
CDR3 DNA: TGCGCCAGCAGCCAAGAAGGTCCTAACTATGGCTACACCTTC
CDR3 protein: CASSQEGPNYGYTF

D gene: TRBD1
J gene: TRBJ2-1
clone size: .
V gene: TRBV29-1
CDR3 DNA: TGCAGCGTTGACAGGGGGCGCATTGAGCAGTTCTTC
CDR3 protein: CSVDRGRIEQFF

D gene: .
J gene: TRBJ1-5
clone size: once
V gene: TRBV2
CDR3 DNA: TGTGCCAGCAGTGAAGGGCAGGGGAATCAGCCCCAGCATTTT
CDR3 protein: CASSEGQGNQPQHF

D gene: .
J gene: TRBJ2-7
clone size: .
V gene: TRBV30
CDR3 DNA: TGTGCCTGGAGTGGCCCCAGGGGCTACGAGCAGTACTTC
CDR3 protein: CAWSGPRGYEQYF

D gene: TRBD1
J gene: TRBJ2-7
clone size: .
V gene: TRBV6-6
CDR3 DNA: TGTGCCAGCAGTAACCGGGACAGGGGTTTGTACGAGCAGTACTTC
CDR3 protein: CASSNRDRGLYEQYF

D gene: .
J gene: TRBJ2-3
clone size: .
V gene: TRBV5-6
CDR3 DNA: TGTGCCAGCAGCTCCGTTAGGGCCGCCATAACAGATACGCAGTATTTT
CDR3 protein: CASSSVRAAITDTQYF

D gene: TRBD1
J gene: TRBJ1-1
clone size: .
V gene: TRBV14
CDR3 DNA: TGTGCCAGCAGCCAAGATAGGGCCTACAGGGGTACCACTGAAGCTTTCTTT
CDR3 protein: CASSQDRAYRGTTEAFF

D gene: TRBD2
J gene: TRBJ2-7
clone size: .
V gene: TRBV7-9
CDR3 DNA: TGTGCCAGCACCTTTGGGGGGGGACTCCCTCTCGAGCAGTACTTC
CDR3 protein: CASTFGGGLPLEQYF

D gene: .
J gene: TRBJ2-1
clone size: .
V gene: TRBV1
CDR3 DNA: TGCACCAGCAGCCAAGACCGGTGGATGGTAGAGCGCAATGAGCAGTTCTTC
CDR3 protein: CTSSQDRWMVERNEQFF

D gene: TRBD2
J gene: TRBJ2-7
clone size: .
V gene: TRBV10-3
CDR3 DNA: TGTGCCACCGCCGGGACTAGCGGGAACCTCGCCTACGAGCAGTACTTC
CDR3 protein: CATAGTSGNLAYEQYF

D gene: TRBD2
J gene: TRBJ2-3
clone size: .
V gene: TRBV9
CDR3 DNA: TGTGCCAGCAGCGTAGCCTTTGCTAGCGGGCAAGCTAGCACAGATACGCAGTATTTT
CDR3 protein: CASSVAFASGQASTDTQYF

D gene: .
J gene: TRBJ2-7
clone size: .
V gene: TRBV27
CDR3 DNA: TGTGCCAGCAGTCCCCTCGGACAAGCTGGCCACGAGCAGTACTTC
CDR3 protein: CASSPLGQAGHEQYF

D gene: TRBD1
J gene: TRBJ2-7
clone size: .
V gene: TRBV29-1
CDR3 DNA: TGCAGCGTGGTGGTACCCACAGGGGCCTACGAGCAGTACTTC
CDR3 protein: CSVVVPTGAYEQYF

D gene: TRBD2
J gene: TRBJ2-1
clone size: .
V gene: TRBV9
CDR3 DNA: TGTGCCAGCAGCCAACTAGCGGGAGGGTCCTCGGATGAGCAGTTCTTC
CDR3 protein: CASSQLAGGSSDEQFF

D gene: TRBD2
J gene: TRBJ2-1
clone size: once
V gene: TRBV4-1
CDR3 DNA: TGCGCCAGCAGCGGGGGGACTAGCGGGTTTTACAATGAGCAGTTCTTC
CDR3 protein: CASSGGTSGFYNEQFF

D gene: TRBD2
J gene: TRBJ2-7
clone size: once
V gene: TRBV28
CDR3 DNA: TGTGCCAGCAGTCGAATCCGGACTAGCGGTTACGAGCAGTACTTC
CDR3 protein: CASSRIRTSGYEQYF

D gene: TRBD2
J gene: TRBJ2-7
clone size: .
V gene: TRBV27
CDR3 DNA: TGTGCCAGCAGTCGGACTAGCGGGCCTGCCTACGAGCAGTACTTC
CDR3 protein: CASSRTSGPAYEQYF